This TCR beta chain is drawn from a study of identical twins. This CDR3 has 12 amino acids. CDR1 and CDR2 from the germline V gene are LGHNA and YNFKEQ. Trimming left V 1 base short and J 5 bases short, with 4 bases between. This clonotype was detected many times. Its antigen remains unknown. Points from the study as a whole: Insertions ran lower in abundant cord blood beta clonotypes, though not in memory repertoires.

TCRdb reanalysed the 5' RACE reads using MiXCR and keeps one entry per CDR3 protein. The sample holds around 1.7 million distinct CDR3 sequences, roughly a third seen once. The sequenced sample consisted of cord blood. The chain employs TRBV4-2 and TRBJ2-3; no clear D. The source is a newborn girl in good health. The CDR3 sequence: CASSQARDTQYF. CDR3 DNA sequence: TGTGCCAGCAGCCAAGCACGAGATACGCAGTATTTT.